Presented here are 13 T cell receptor beta chains from one specimen sequenced in a study of T cell responses to AZD1222 COVID-19 vaccine (dated by TCRdb to about 2021). Library creation used the immunoSEQ multiplex PCR assay. TCRdb limited this immuneACCESS table to in-frame rearrangements with V and J called. A share of clones is missing; checked studies link under half to unresolved V genes, and the rest is unexplained. The sample includes 130,000 to 150,000 clones, with about 89% observed a single time. Roughly 2.9% of the sample comes from the top ten. The time point label, as the study defines it: baseline before first vaccination. The treatment or condition label, read with the paper, signifies: meningococcal conjugate vaccine given as trial control. Source: peripheral blood, taken on day 0 of MenACWY control vaccination. Source of these receptors: an adult in good health.

The rearrangement uses TRBV7-2 and TRBJ2-3, with a tentative D call TRBD1 (6 bases). The ends were cut back, 8 bases at V and 1 base at J, with 13 bases in the middle. Germline assignment: CDR1 SGHTA and CDR2 FQGNSA. The CDR3 is 14 amino acids. CDR3 sequence (DNA): TGTGCCAGCGCCAACAGGGTCGGCACAGATACGCAGTATTTT. Protein product: CASANRVGTDTQYF.

This clone was seen a few times. The V call is TRBV15, the J call TRBJ2-7; perhaps TRBD1 as D (5 bases). Trimming shortened V by 2 bases and J by 3 bases, and 20 bases separated the two germline ends. Germline V gene sequence: CDR1 LNHNV, CDR2 YYDKDF (reference sequence). CDR3 length: 17 amino acids. Written as DNA, the CDR3 is TGTGCCACCAGCAGAAACCGAGGTAGGGGAAGTCTCTACGAGCAGTACTTC. Translating it yields CATSRNRGRGSLYEQYF.

In DNA, the CDR3 is TGTGCCAGCAGCCCTCCCGGGACTAGGAGCGAGCAGTACTTC. This sequence encodes CASSPPGTRSEQYF. The chain has TRBV9 and TRBJ2-7; 8 bases are shared with TRBD2. V lost 4 bases, J lost 6 bases, and 9 bases stayed unmatched. The CDR3 contains 14 residues. Germline V gives CDR1 SGDLS, CDR2 YYNGEE.

This chain links TRBV10-3 with TRBJ2-3; a weak D match, TRBD2 (7 bases). V was clipped by 6 bases and J by 1 base, with 14 bases between them. This CDR3 is built from 15 residues. CDR1 and CDR2 (germline): ENHRY, SYGVKD. This CDR3 reads CAISDPGGRTDTQYF. As DNA, the CDR3 is TGTGCCATCAGCGATCCCGGGGGGCGCACAGATACGCAGTATTTT.

The chain uses TRBV3-1 (or the pseudogene TRBV3-2) and TRBJ1-1; no reliable D call. The ends were cut back, 3 bases at V and 1 base at J, with 6 bases in the middle. The CDR3 loop spans 13 amino acids. Germline V lookup: CDR1 LGHDT, CDR2 YNNKEL (reference sequence). The CDR3 DNA reads as TGTGCCAGCAGCCAGTGGGGGAACACTGAAGCTTTCTTT. Encoded protein: CASSQWGNTEAFF.

The chain carries TRBV2 and TRBJ2-2, with 9 bases matching TRBD2. J lost 6 bases, V lost 3 bases, and 8 bases had no gene match. Per the germline V gene, CDR1 is SNHLY and CDR2 is FYNNEI. The CDR3 is 16 residues long. CDR3 DNA sequence: TGTGCCAGCAGTGAGGAGGCGGGAGGGCTCGCCGGGGAGCTGTTTTTT. As protein: CASSEEAGGLAGELFF.

The chain carries TRBV11-3 and TRBJ1-1, with D possibly TRBD1 on 6 matching bases. The V end lost 1 base, the J end lost 3 bases, and 18 bases lay between the germline ends. Germline CDR1 is SGHNT and CDR2 is YENEEA. There are 17 residues in the CDR3. The chain's CDR3 is CASSLGRGGSADTEAFF. CDR3 in DNA: TGTGCCAGCAGCTTAGGTCGGGGGGGCAGTGCGGACACTGAAGCTTTCTTT. Drawing the rest from reference TRBV11-3 and TRBJ1-1, the complete variable domain is EAGVVQSPRYKIIEKKQPVAFWCNPISGHNTLYWYLQNLGQGPELLIRYENEEAVDDSQLPKDRFSAERLKGVDSTLKIQPAELGDSAVYLCASSLGRGGSADTEAFFGQGTRLTVV.

The chain is built from TRBV7-8 and TRBJ1-2, with 10 bases fitting TRBD1. The CDR3 runs 17 residues. CDR1 and CDR2 from the germline V gene are SGHVS and FQNEAQ. Trimming took 4 bases from V and 0 from J; bases not matched to a gene: 8. CDR3 sequence reads: CASSSRTGGRANYGYTF. The CDR3 DNA reads TGTGCCAGCAGCTCGAGGACAGGGGGGCGAGCTAACTATGGCTACACCTTC. The full variable domain, its missing parts supplied by reference TRBV7-8 and TRBJ1-2, is GAGVSQSPRYKVAKRGQDVALRCDPISGHVSLFWYQQALGQGPEFLTYFQNEAQLDKSGLPSDRFFAERPEGSVSTLKIQRTQQEDSAVYLCASSSRTGGRANYGYTFGSGTRLTVV.

The J gene is TRBJ1-4, the V gene TRBV28, with D perhaps TRBD1 (5 bases). This CDR3 contains 13 residues. V gave up 8 bases and J gave up 8 bases, with 15 bases separating them. The germline CDR1 and CDR2 sequences are MDHEN and SYDVKM. CDR3 sequence reads: CASRRGWGEKLFF. Here the CDR3 DNA reads TGTGCCAGCCGCCGGGGGTGGGGAGAAAAACTGTTTTTT.

The chain uses TRBV5-5 and TRBJ2-7; no clear D gene. Germline V gene sequence: CDR1 SGHKS, CDR2 YYEKEE (reference sequence). Trimming took off 0 bases at V and 3 bases at J, with 13 bases between the two ends. This CDR3 is 15 amino acids long. For the CDR3, the DNA is TGTGCCAGCAGCTTGGGATGGGCCGGAGACTACGAGCAGTACTTC. Translated, it gives CASSLGWAGDYEQYF.

This chain links TRBV6-5 with TRBJ2-7; D is undetermined. This CDR3 has 14 residues. CDR1 and CDR2 from the germline V gene are MNHEY and SVGAGI. Trimming removed 3 bases at V and 0 bases at J, with 9 bases between. CDR3 in DNA: TGTGCCAGCAGTTATGACCAACCCTCCTACGAGCAGTACTTC. It encodes CASSYDQPSYEQYF.

The table lists this clone with a count of one. The V gene is TRBV5-1, the J gene TRBJ1-5; TRBD1 is a possible D gene (6 bases). The CDR3 contains 15 residues. V was trimmed by 0 bases and J by 1 base, leaving 8 bases between them. The germline gives CDR1 SGHRS, CDR2 YFSETQ. CDR3 sequence (DNA): TGCGCCAGCAGCTTGGCAGGGGTGAGCAATCAGCCCCAGCATTTT. It codes for CASSLAGVSNQPQHF. Complete variable domain (other parts from reference TRBV5-1 and TRBJ1-5): KAGVTQTPRYLIKTRGQQVTLSCSPISGHRSVSWYQQTPGQGLQFLFEYFSETQRNKGNFPGRFSGRQFSNSRSEMNVSTLELGDSALYLCASSLAGVSNQPQHFGDGTRLSIL.

This clone has a single count. V and J are TRBV5-1 and TRBJ2-7, with 7 bases aligning to TRBD1. The CDR3 runs to 15 residues. Germline V CDR1 and CDR2: SGHRS, YFSETQ. Losses at the gene ends were 2 bases for V and 0 bases for J; bases not matched to a gene: 5. The CDR3: CASSLGRDSSYEQYF. The CDR3 bases are TGCGCCAGCAGCTTAGGACGGGACAGCTCCTACGAGCAGTACTTC.